This T cell receptor beta chain is from a study of PD-1 blockade in classical Hodgkin lymphoma. Findings and caveats of the study: Patients who responded completely had about the same baseline diversity as newly diagnosed patients.

This clone was recorded a few times. Antigen unknown. Relapse after autologous stem cell transplantation occurred in every patient, and brentuximab vedotin exposure varied. TCRdb keeps only in-frame clones here, not all; method: immunoSEQ multiplex PCR. The profile shows roughly 150,000 clones, under 85% of them singletons. The input for sequencing was peripheral blood mononuclear cells (PBMCs), taken before the second cycle of nivolumab. This TCR was recovered from a human donor with classical Hodgkin lymphoma.

Here the CDR3 reads CAISETDRDGYTF. CDR3 bases: TGTGCCATCAGTGAGACTGACAGGGATGGCTACACCTTC. The chain links TRBV10-3 to TRBJ1-2, with 7 bases that match TRBD1. The V gene end was trimmed by 2 bases and the J gene end by 6 bases; junction bases not matched to a gene: 3. The CDR3 length is 13 residues. In germline, CDR1 is ENHRY, CDR2 SYGVKD.